This T cell receptor beta chain was documented in a study of shared clonotypes between healthy human individuals. A split of CD4+ cells into CD45RA+ naive and CD45RA-negative memory subsets was performed. Here immunoSEQ multiplex PCR was the method, and the copy in TCRdb shows in-frame clones only, minus some. The profile covers a few million clones, with 90% to 95% appearing a single time and under 0.45% taken by the ten largest. The V segment lost 4 bases and the J segment 3 bases; nucleotides outside the gene matches: 6. The length of the CDR3 is 15 residues. Germline assignment: CDR1 SGHRS and CDR2 YFSETQ. Broader study findings: Non-shared clonotypes displayed generation probabilities falling below those of clonotypes present in all four donors.

A remark on this clone: The antigen remains undetermined.

The material sequenced was naive CD4+ T cells from PBMCs. Subset: CD45RA+ positively selected. The sequence was collected from a man aged 18 to 35 in good health. Some clones in this sample may be carry-over from other donors' samples. J is TRBJ2-1 and V is TRBV5-1, with 8 bases that match TRBD1. In nucleotides, the CDR3 is TGCGCCAGCAGCCGCGGACAGGGCCTCTACAATGAGCAGTTCTTC. Protein sequence: CASSRGQGLYNEQFF.